This T cell receptor beta chain was captured by sequencing in a study of identifying expanded T cells in peripheral blood. Study results and limitations: About 1.2 clones differed between technical replicates, versus about 17 and 20 over time. Variance in clone template counts between approximately two-week samples significantly increased with total template count across all healthy donors.

A note on this clone: Antigen specificity is unknown.

Germline CDR1 GTSNPN, CDR2 SVGIG (reference sequence). The trim removed 4 bases at V and 4 bases at J, leaving 6 bases unmatched. This CDR3 contains 14 residues. Profiled with immunoSEQ multiplex PCR; TCRdb holds only in-frame clones, not every one. The sample carries about 94,000 clones, nearly 90% recorded once. Collection occurred without any documented infections or immune events in donors. The sequencing sample was made of blood. The chain has TRBV30 and TRBJ1-1, with 10 bases lining up with TRBD1. This clonotype originated in a person aged 18-70 years in good health. The CDR3 DNA sequence: TGTGCCTGGATACTAGGACAGGGGGGCACTGAAGCTTTCTTT. Protein product: CAWILGQGGTEAFF.